The clone carrying this T cell receptor (beta chain) occurred once. What it recognizes is unknown. Germline lookup yields CDR1 KGHSH and CDR2 LQKENI. V dropped 3 bases and J dropped 9 bases, with 18 bases sitting between them. The CDR3 has 15 amino acids. Primers included in the PCR were 60 Vbeta and 13 Jbeta primers. TCRdb keeps only in-frame clones here, not all; method: immunoSEQ multiplex PCR. This sample has 95,000 to 110,000 clones, with 60% to 80% found just once. The data belong to a study of cytomegalovirus exposure and HLA in healthy donors. Study-level information: Of 300 to 450 genotyped donors, 70% to 85% clustered with self-reported Caucasian donors. Study-level results: The classifier was said to identify cytomegalovirus status with high specificity and sensitivity. The analysis excluded some indistinguishable V segments, including TRBV6-2 and TRBV6-3. The study reported that TCR beta sequences accurately predicted HLA-A and HLA-B alleles in most subjects.

The sequenced sample was PBMCs. This chain joins TRBV18 and TRBJ2-1, with TRBD2 as a possible D gene (6 bases). The source is a man younger than 35 in good health and CMV-seronegative. The CDR3 spells CASSPPGLPSFEQFF. CDR3 coding DNA: TGTGCCAGCTCACCCCCGGGACTCCCCTCGTTTGAGCAGTTCTTC. Variable domain in full (rest from reference TRBV18 and TRBJ2-1): NAGVMQNPRHLVRRRGQEARLRCSPMKGHSHVYWYRQLPEEGLKFMVYLQKENIIDESGMPKERFSAEFPKEGPSILRIQQVVRGDSAAYFCASSPPGLPSFEQFFGPGTRLTVL.